These 8 T cell receptor beta chains share one sample of origin, sequenced in a study of cytomegalovirus exposure and HLA in healthy donors. The PCR made use of 60 Vbeta and 13 Jbeta primers. Profiled with immunoSEQ multiplex PCR; TCRdb holds only in-frame clones, not every one. The sample has approximately 190,000 clones; about 83% are singletons. The sample was PBMCs. Source of these receptors: a man aged 35 to 55 in good health and CMV-seropositive.

The V and J genes are TRBV19 and TRBJ2-2, with D tentatively TRBD2 (6 bases). The germline V gene encodes CDR1 LNHDA and CDR2 SQIVND (reference sequence). Trimming took off 4 bases at V and 2 bases at J, with 11 bases between the two ends. The CDR3 runs 15 residues. The CDR3 region is CASSTAGTNTGELFF. In nucleotides, the CDR3 is TGTGCCAGTAGTACCGCCGGGACTAACACCGGGGAGCTGTTTTTT.

The chain has TRBV13 and TRBJ1-3; 7 bases fit TRBD1. Germline CDR1 reads PRHDT; CDR2 reads FYEKMQ (reference sequence). This CDR3 is 15 amino acids long. The J segment lost 0 bases and the V segment lost 5 bases, leaving 4 bases of the junction unmatched. The CDR3 sequence is CASSPDRVSGNTIYF. In nucleotides, the CDR3 is TGTGCCAGCAGCCCCGACAGGGTCTCTGGAAACACCATATATTTT.

Concerning this clone: The junction departs from germline at one end; a sequencing error may be responsible. The DNA of the CDR3 is TGTGCCAGCAGTTCGGGAACAGCTAAATATGGCTACACCTTC. It is translated as CASSSGTAKYGYTF. V usage is TRBV28 and J usage is TRBJ1-2, with D unclear. Germline V gene sequence: CDR1 MDHEN, CDR2 SYDVKM. CDR3 length equals 14 residues.

This rearrangement joins TRBV7-6 to TRBJ1-5; perhaps TRBD1 as D (5 bases). Trimming shortened V by 2 bases and J by 7 bases, and 9 bases separated the two germline ends. This CDR3 has 13 amino acids. The germline CDR1 and CDR2 sequences are SGHVS and FNYEAQ. In DNA, the CDR3 is TGTGCCAGCAGCTTACGGGACTCCCAGCCCCAGCATTTT. Encoded protein: CASSLRDSQPQHF.

This rearrangement joins TRBV10-3 to TRBJ2-3, with 8 bases that match TRBD2. Germline CDR1 reads ENHRY; CDR2 reads SYGVKD. Unmatched junction bases numbered 2, after V lost 3 bases and J lost 0 bases. The CDR3 is made up of 15 amino acids. The CDR3 here is CAISERGGSTDTQYF. Written as DNA, the CDR3 is TGTGCCATCAGTGAACGGGGGGGAAGCACAGATACGCAGTATTTT.

A note on this clone: A junction boundary mismatches the germline segment, possibly from a read error. This sequence joins TRBV7-3 and TRBJ2-4, with TRBD1 matching over 9 bases. The CDR3 length is 13 residues. The germline V gene encodes CDR1 SGHTA and CDR2 FQGTGA. The CDR3 DNA reads as TGTGCCAGCAGCCCCGTACCGGGACAGGGTGTTGACTTC. Its translation is CASSPVPGQGVDF.

This chain uses TRBV2 with TRBJ1-2; the D is unclear. CDR3 length: 13 amino acids. Germline loops: CDR1 SNHLY, CDR2 FYNNEI. V was clipped by 1 base and J by 7 bases, with 10 bases between them. The CDR3 loop is CASSEDRVLGYTF. The CDR3 nucleotides are TGTGCCAGCAGTGAAGATCGGGTCCTTGGCTACACCTTC.

The genes are TRBV7-9 and TRBJ2-1; TRBD2 matches 11 bases. Trimming removed 2 bases from V and 10 bases from J; junction bases left unmatched: 7. Per the germline V gene, CDR1 is SEHNR and CDR2 is FQNEAQ (reference sequence). The CDR3 consists of 15 residues. The CDR3 nucleotides read TGTGCCAGCAGCTTAAGGGGACTAGCGGCTCGAGAGCAGTTCTTC. It is translated as CASSLRGLAAREQFF.